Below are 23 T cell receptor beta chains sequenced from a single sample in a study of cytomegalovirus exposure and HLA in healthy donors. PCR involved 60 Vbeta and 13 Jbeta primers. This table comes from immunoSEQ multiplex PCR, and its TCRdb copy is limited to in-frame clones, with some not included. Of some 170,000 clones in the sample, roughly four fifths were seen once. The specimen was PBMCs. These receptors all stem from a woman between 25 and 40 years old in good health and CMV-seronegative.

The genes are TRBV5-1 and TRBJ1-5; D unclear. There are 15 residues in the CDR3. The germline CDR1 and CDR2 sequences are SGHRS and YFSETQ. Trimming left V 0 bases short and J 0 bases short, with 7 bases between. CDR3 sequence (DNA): TGCGCCAGCAGCTTGGATGGGAGTAGCAATCAGCCCCAGCATTTT. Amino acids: CASSLDGSSNQPQHF.

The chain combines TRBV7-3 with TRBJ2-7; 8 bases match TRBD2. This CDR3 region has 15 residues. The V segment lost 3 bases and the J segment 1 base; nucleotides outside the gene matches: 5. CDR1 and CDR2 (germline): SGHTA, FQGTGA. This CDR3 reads CASSLGLGPSYEQYF. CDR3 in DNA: TGTGCCAGCAGCTTGGGACTAGGGCCTTCCTACGAGCAGTACTTC.

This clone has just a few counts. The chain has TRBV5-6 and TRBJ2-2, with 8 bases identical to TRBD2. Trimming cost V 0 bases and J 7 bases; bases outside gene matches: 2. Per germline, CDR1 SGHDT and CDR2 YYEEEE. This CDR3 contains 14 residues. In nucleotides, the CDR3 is TGTGCCAGCAGCTTGGGAAGCGGGAGCGGGGAGCTGTTTTTT. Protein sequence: CASSLGSGSGELFF.

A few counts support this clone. The CDR3 region is CASSLETAPTGELFF. The CDR3 DNA sequence: TGTGCCAGCAGCTTAGAAACTGCCCCCACCGGGGAGCTGTTTTTT. This chain joins TRBV7-2 and TRBJ2-2; D call uncertain. The V and J ends lost 1 base and 4 bases respectively, with 10 bases between them. The CDR3 consists of 15 residues. CDR1 and CDR2 (germline): SGHTA, FQGNSA.

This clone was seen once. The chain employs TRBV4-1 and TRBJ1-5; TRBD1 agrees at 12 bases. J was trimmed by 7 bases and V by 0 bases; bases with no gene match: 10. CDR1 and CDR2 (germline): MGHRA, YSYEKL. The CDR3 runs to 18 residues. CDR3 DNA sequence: TGCGCCAGCAGCCAAGACATTGGGACAGGGGGCGCCTGGCAGCCCCAGCATTTT. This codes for CASSQDIGTGGAWQPQHF.

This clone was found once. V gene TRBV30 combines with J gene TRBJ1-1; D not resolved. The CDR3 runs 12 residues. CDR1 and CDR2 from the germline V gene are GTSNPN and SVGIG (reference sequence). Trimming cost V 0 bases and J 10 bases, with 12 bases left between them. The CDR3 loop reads CAWSVSEVGAFF. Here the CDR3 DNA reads TGTGCCTGGAGTGTAAGCGAAGTAGGAGCTTTCTTT.

CDR3 amino acids: CASSQVAGGLGETQYF. For the CDR3, the DNA is TGTGCCAGCAGCCAAGTTGCAGGGGGTTTGGGAGAGACCCAGTACTTC. The gene calls are TRBV4-2 and TRBJ2-5, with TRBD1 matching over 7 bases. J was trimmed by 4 bases and V by 1 base; bases with no gene match: 9. The CDR3 runs to 16 residues. Per germline, CDR1 LGHNA and CDR2 YNFKEQ.

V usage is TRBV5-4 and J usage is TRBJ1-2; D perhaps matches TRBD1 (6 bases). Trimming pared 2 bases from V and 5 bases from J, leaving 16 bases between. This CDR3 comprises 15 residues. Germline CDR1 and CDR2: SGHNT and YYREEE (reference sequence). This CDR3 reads CASSFRRGQLYGYTF. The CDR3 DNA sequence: TGTGCCAGCAGCTTTCGGAGAGGACAGTTGTATGGCTACACCTTC.

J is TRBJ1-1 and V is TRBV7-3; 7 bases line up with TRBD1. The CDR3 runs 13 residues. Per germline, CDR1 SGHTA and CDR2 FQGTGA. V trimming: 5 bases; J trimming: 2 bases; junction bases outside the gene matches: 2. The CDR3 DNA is TGTGCCAGCAGCAGACAGGGCAACACTGAAGCTTTCTTT. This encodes CASSRQGNTEAFF.

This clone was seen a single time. The CDR3 reads CASPPALAGGPKYNEQFF. For the CDR3, the DNA is TGTGCCAGTCCACCAGCGCTAGCGGGAGGGCCCAAGTACAATGAGCAGTTCTTC. The gene calls are TRBV7-9 and TRBJ2-1, with 12 bases fitting TRBD2. Germline assignment: CDR1 SEHNR and CDR2 FQNEAQ (reference sequence). The trim removed 9 bases at V and 4 bases at J, leaving 16 bases unmatched. The CDR3 loop spans 18 amino acids. The full variable domain, with the rest looked up from reference TRBV7-9 and TRBJ2-1, is DTGVSQNPRHKITKRGQNVTFRCDPISEHNRLYWYRQTLGQGPEFLTYFQNEAQLEKSRLLSDRFSAERPKGSFSTLEIQRTEQGDSAMYLCASPPALAGGPKYNEQFFGPGTRLTVL.

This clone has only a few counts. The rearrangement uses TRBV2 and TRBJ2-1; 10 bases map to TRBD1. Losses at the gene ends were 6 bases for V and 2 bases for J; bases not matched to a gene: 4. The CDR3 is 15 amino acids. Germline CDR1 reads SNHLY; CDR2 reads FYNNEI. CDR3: CASSADRGAYNEQFF. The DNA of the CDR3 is TGTGCCAGCAGCGCGGACAGGGGGGCCTACAATGAGCAGTTCTTC.

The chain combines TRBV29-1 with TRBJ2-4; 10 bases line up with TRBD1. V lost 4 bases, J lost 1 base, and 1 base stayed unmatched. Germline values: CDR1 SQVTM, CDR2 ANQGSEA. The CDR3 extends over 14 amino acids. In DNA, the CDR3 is TGCAGCGTTGCGGGACAGGGGGCCAAAAACATTCAGTACTTC. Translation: CSVAGQGAKNIQYF. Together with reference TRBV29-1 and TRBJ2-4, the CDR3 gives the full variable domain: SAVISQKPSRDICQRGTSLTIQCQVDSQVTMMFWYRQQPGQSLTLIATANQGSEATYESGFVIDKFPISRPNLTFSTLTVSNMSPEDSSIYLCSVAGQGAKNIQYFGAGTRLSVL.

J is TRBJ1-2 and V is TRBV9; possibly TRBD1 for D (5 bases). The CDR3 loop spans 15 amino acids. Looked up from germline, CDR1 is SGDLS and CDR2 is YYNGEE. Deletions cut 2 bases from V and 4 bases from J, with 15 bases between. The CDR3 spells CASSVGLGIVYGYTF. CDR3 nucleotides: TGTGCCAGCAGCGTGGGGCTGGGGATTGTCTATGGCTACACCTTC.

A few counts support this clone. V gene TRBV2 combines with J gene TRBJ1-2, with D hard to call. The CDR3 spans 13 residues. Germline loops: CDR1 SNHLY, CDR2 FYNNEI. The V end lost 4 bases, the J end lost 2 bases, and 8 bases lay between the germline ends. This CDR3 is CASSVEVNYGYTF. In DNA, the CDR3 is TGTGCCAGCAGTGTAGAGGTAAACTATGGCTACACCTTC.

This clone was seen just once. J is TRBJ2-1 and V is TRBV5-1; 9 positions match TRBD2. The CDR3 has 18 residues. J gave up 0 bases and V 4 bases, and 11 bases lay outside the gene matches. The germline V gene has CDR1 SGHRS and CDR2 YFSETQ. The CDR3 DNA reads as TGCGCCAGCAGCCTGTTTTCCGGCGGGGGGGACTCCTACAATGAGCAGTTCTTC. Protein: CASSLFSGGGDSYNEQFF.

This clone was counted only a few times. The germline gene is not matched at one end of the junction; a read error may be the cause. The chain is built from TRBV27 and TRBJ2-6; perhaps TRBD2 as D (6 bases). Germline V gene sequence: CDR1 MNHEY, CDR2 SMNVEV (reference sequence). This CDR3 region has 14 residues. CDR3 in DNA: TGTGCCAGCAGCAGTCCTCGGAGGGCCAACGGCCTGACTTTC. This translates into CASSSPRRANGLTF.

CDR3 sequence (DNA): TGCGCCAGCAGCCAAGAATTGGACAGGGCTTACGAGCAGTACTTC. It encodes CASSQELDRAYEQYF. The V gene is TRBV4-1, the J gene TRBJ2-7, with 8 bases matching TRBD1. V lost 0 bases to trimming and J lost 4 bases; unmatched junction nucleotides: 5. The V gene's germline CDR1 is MGHRA and CDR2 YSYEKL. The CDR3 spans 15 residues.

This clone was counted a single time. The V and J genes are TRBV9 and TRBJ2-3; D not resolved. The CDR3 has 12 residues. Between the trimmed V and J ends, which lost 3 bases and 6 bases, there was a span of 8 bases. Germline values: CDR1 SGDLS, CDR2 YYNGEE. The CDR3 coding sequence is TGTGCCAGCAGCGGGTCTAGTGATACGCAGTATTTT. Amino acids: CASSGSSDTQYF.

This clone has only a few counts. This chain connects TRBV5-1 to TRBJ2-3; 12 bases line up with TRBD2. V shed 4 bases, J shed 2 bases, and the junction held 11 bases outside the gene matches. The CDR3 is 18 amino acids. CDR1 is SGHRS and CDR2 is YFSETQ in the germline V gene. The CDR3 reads CASSAALTSGGTTDTQYF. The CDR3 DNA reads TGCGCCAGCAGCGCGGCCCTAACTAGCGGGGGGACCACAGATACGCAGTATTTT.

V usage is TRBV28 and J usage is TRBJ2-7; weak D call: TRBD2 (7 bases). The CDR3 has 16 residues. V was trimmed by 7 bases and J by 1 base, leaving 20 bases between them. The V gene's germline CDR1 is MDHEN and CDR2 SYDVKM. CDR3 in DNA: TGTGCCAGCAAGGAGGGGGGGGCCGGGTTATCCTACGAGCAGTACTTC. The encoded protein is CASKEGGAGLSYEQYF.

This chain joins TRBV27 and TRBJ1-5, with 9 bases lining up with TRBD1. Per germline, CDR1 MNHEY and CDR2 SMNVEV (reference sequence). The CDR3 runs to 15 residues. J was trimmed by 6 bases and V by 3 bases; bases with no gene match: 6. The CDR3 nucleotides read TGTGCCAGCAGTTTCGGGACAGGGCCTTCTCAGCCCCAGCATTTT. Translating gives CASSFGTGPSQPQHF.

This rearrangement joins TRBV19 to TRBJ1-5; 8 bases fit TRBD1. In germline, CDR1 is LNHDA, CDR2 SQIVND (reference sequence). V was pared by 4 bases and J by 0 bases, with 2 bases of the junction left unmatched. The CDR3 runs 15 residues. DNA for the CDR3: TGTGCCAGTAGTACCGACAGGGGTAGCAATCAGCCCCAGCATTTT. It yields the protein CASSTDRGSNQPQHF.

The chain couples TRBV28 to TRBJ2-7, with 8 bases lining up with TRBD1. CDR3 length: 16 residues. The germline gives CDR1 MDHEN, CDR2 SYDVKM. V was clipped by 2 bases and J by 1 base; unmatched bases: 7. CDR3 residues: CASSLQGAGRSYEQYF. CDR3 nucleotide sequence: TGTGCCAGCAGTTTACAGGGGGCTGGTAGGTCCTACGAGCAGTACTTC. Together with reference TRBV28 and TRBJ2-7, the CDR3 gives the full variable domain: DVKVTQSSRYLVKRTGEKVFLECVQDMDHENMFWYRQDPGLGLRLIYFSYDVKMKEKGDIPEGYSVSREKKERFSLILESASTNQTSMYLCASSLQGAGRSYEQYFGPGTRLTVT.